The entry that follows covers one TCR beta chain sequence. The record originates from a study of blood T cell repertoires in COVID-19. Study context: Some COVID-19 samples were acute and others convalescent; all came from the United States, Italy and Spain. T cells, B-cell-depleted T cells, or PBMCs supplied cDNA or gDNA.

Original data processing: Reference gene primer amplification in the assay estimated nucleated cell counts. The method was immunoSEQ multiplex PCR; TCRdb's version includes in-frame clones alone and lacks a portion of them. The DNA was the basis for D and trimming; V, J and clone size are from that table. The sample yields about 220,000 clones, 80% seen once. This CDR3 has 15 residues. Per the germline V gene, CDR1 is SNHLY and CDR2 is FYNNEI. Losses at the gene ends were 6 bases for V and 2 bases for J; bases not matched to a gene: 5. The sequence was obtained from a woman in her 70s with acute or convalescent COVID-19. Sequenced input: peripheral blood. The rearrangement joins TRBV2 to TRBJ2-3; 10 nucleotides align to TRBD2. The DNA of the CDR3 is TGTGCCAGCAGAACTAGCGGGATCGTCACAGATACGCAGTATTTT. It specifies CASRTSGIVTDTQYF.